Shown below are 8 T cell receptor beta chains from a single sample sequenced in a study of identifying expanded T cells in peripheral blood. Some clones are missing from TCRdb's copy, which holds only in-frame ones; the method was immunoSEQ multiplex PCR. This table holds about 85,000 clones, 88% found once. Sequencing was done on a sample of blood. Source of these receptors: a person aged 18 to 70 in good health.

The V and J genes are TRBV6-6 and TRBJ2-7; 8 nucleotides agree with TRBD1. Germline loops: CDR1 MNHNY, CDR2 SVGAGI (reference sequence). Germline trimming cut 6 bases from V and 0 bases from J; bases unmatched to any gene: 1. This CDR3 spans 13 amino acids. CDR3 sequence reads: CASRDRVSYEQYF. The CDR3, as DNA: TGTGCCAGCAGGGACAGGGTCTCCTACGAGCAGTACTTC.

This rearrangement joins TRBV6-1 to TRBJ2-7, with 8 bases fitting TRBD1. The germline V gene has CDR1 MNHNS and CDR2 SASEGT. The CDR3 is 14 residues long. Trimming cost V 6 bases and J 0 bases; bases outside gene matches: 4. The CDR3 DNA sequence: TGTGCCAGCAGCGGCGGGACAGGCTCCTACGAGCAGTACTTC. Its protein product is CASSGGTGSYEQYF.

This clone has a single count. This chain links TRBV18 with TRBJ1-2; TRBD1 might be the D (5 bases). V was cut by 2 bases and J by 7 bases, with 23 bases left in between. Germline V gene sequence: CDR1 KGHSH, CDR2 LQKENI. The CDR3 sequence is 17 residues long. The CDR3 sequence is CASSPSSWDGIYGGYTF. The CDR3 coding sequence is TGTGCCAGCTCACCAAGTAGTTGGGACGGGATTTACGGTGGCTACACCTTC.

The rearrangement joins TRBV2 to TRBJ2-7; TRBD2 is a possible D gene (5 bases). The CDR3 totals 13 residues. The V gene lost 6 bases and the J gene lost 4 bases, with 13 bases spanning the gap. Germline CDR1 is SNHLY and CDR2 is FYNNEI. The CDR3: CASRSFTGYEQYF. The CDR3 coding sequence is TGTGCCAGCAGGAGCTTCACGGGGTACGAGCAGTACTTC.

The chain has TRBV7-9 and TRBJ1-1; tentatively, D is TRBD1 (6 bases). Trimming shortened V by 0 bases and J by 5 bases, and 19 bases separated the two germline ends. CDR3 length: 17 amino acids. Germline CDR1 and CDR2: SEHNR and FQNEAQ (reference sequence). The CDR3 sequence is CASSLAVFAGERTEAFF. The CDR3 bases are TGTGCCAGCAGCTTAGCTGTCTTTGCAGGGGAGAGGACTGAAGCTTTCTTT.

This clone has only one observation. This chain connects TRBV7-8 to TRBJ2-2, with D perhaps TRBD1 (5 bases). The V end lost 1 base, the J end lost 4 bases, and 10 bases lay between the germline ends. This CDR3 has 15 residues. CDR1 SGHVS and CDR2 FQNEAQ come from the germline V gene. DNA of the CDR3: TGTGCCAGCAGCTTAGGCAGGGTTGGCACCGGGGAGCTGTTTTTT. It codes for CASSLGRVGTGELFF.

V gene TRBV7-8 combines with J gene TRBJ1-1, with TRBD1 matching over 7 bases. CDR1 is SGHVS, CDR2 FQNEAQ, per germline. The V and J ends lost 4 bases and 1 base, in that order; junction bases with no gene match: 12. The CDR3 spans 17 residues. The CDR3 sequence: CASSSRDSSWENTEAFF. Written as DNA, the CDR3 is TGTGCCAGCAGCTCCCGGGACAGCTCATGGGAGAACACTGAAGCTTTCTTT.

The genes are TRBV27 and TRBJ2-1; 9 nucleotides agree with TRBD2. Looked up from germline, CDR1 is MNHEY and CDR2 is SMNVEV (reference sequence). The CDR3 has 16 residues. V lost 2 bases, J lost 0 bases, and 2 bases stayed unmatched. Here the CDR3 DNA reads TGTGCCAGCAGTTTACGGCGGGGGGGCTCCTACAATGAGCAGTTCTTC. Translated: CASSLRRGGSYNEQFF.